These 21 T cell receptor beta chains share one sample of origin, sequenced in a study of T-cell reconstitution after alpha-beta-depleted transplantation in children. For TCRbeta, the library was prepared with unique molecular identifiers. TCRdb used MiXCR to reprocess the PCR reads, holding one entry per CDR3 protein. This sample has approximately 980,000 distinct CDR3 sequences; less than 30% occur once, and the top ten carry 28%. Sample: PBMCs, mostly from graft donor cells, taken 360 days after TCRalphabeta/CD19-depleted stem cell transplant. The receptors shown here come from a boy in the first two years of life who had a stem cell transplant for SCID, so the T cells may come from the graft donor.

A single count supports this clonotype. CDR3 sequence: CASVAIRNTGELFF. CDR3 bases: TGTGCCAGCGTTGCGATTAGGAACACCGGGGAGCTGTTTTTT. This rearrangement joins TRBV6-5 to TRBJ2-2; D ambiguous. V gave up 8 bases and J gave up 1 base, with 11 bases separating them. CDR1 is MNHEY, CDR2 SVGAGI, per germline. The CDR3 runs to 14 residues.

The genes are TRBV7-8 and TRBJ2-1, with 7 bases that match TRBD2. The CDR3 length is 16 residues. CDR1 and CDR2 from the germline V gene are SGHVS and FQNEAQ. The ends lost 1 base at V and 7 bases at J; junction bases unmatched: 10. For the CDR3, the DNA is TGTGCCAGCAGCTTAGACCCCCAGCGGGGCGGGAATGAGCAGTTCTTC. Translated, it gives CASSLDPQRGGNEQFF.

V and J are TRBV7-2 and TRBJ2-1; 9 bases fit TRBD1. V was clipped by 5 bases and J by 7 bases; unmatched bases: 9. The CDR3 contains 15 residues. Germline V gene lookup returns CDR1 SGHTA and CDR2 FQGNSA. CDR3 in DNA: TGTGCCAGCAGCGTCCGGGACAGGGCTAGGAATGAGCAGTTCTTC. It specifies CASSVRDRARNEQFF. The entire variable domain, with the rest obtained from reference TRBV7-2 and TRBJ2-1, is as follows: GAGVSQSPSNKVTEKGKDVELRCDPISGHTALYWYRQSLGQGLEFLIYFQGNSAPDKSGLPSDRFSAERTGGSVSTLTIQRTQQEDSAVYLCASSVRDRARNEQFFGPGTRLTVL.

This clonotype was observed at least ten times. This chain joins TRBV14 and TRBJ2-3; D perhaps matches TRBD1 (6 bases). CDR1 and CDR2 from the germline V gene are SGHDN and FVKESK. V was pared by 4 bases and J by 1 base, with 12 bases between. This CDR3 is 15 amino acids long. The CDR3 protein is CASSLQGWGTDTQYF. The CDR3 DNA reads TGTGCCAGCAGCCTACAGGGATGGGGCACAGATACGCAGTATTTT.

This clonotype appeared a few times. The chain couples TRBV4-2 to TRBJ2-7; either TRBD1 or TRBD2 may fit D (5 bases each). The germline V and J ends were trimmed by 1 base and 6 bases, with 22 bases remaining between them. The CDR3 length is 17 residues. Germline CDR1 and CDR2: LGHNA and YNFKEQ. The CDR3 loop is CASSQASVDWGISEQYF. CDR3 coding DNA: TGTGCCAGCAGCCAAGCCTCGGTAGACTGGGGGATCTCCGAGCAGTACTTC.

The chain carries TRBV5-1 and TRBJ2-1, with 7 bases aligning to TRBD2. After removal of 0 bases from V and 9 bases from J, the junction contained 9 bases not matched to a gene. This CDR3 spans 15 amino acids. CDR1 is SGHRS and CDR2 is YFSETQ in the germline V gene. CDR3 in amino acids: CASSLAGTTYPEQFF. In DNA form, the CDR3 reads TGCGCCAGCAGCTTGGCCGGGACTACCTACCCTGAGCAGTTCTTC.

The chain links TRBV27 to TRBJ2-2; 9 nucleotides line up with TRBD2. The CDR3 contains 18 residues. V was clipped by 0 bases and J by 7 bases; unmatched bases: 12. CDR1 MNHEY and CDR2 SMNVEV come from the germline V gene (reference sequence). CDR3 sequence: CASSLSKLGGGAIGELFF. CDR3 sequence (DNA): TGTGCCAGCAGTTTATCGAAACTCGGCGGGGGGGCTATCGGGGAGCTGTTTTTT.

This clonotype was observed a few times. The gene calls are TRBV12-3 or TRBV12-4 and TRBJ1-2; D not resolved. The CDR3 sequence is 14 residues long. The germline V and J ends were trimmed by 2 bases and 4 bases, with 11 bases remaining between them. The CDR3 here is CASSLLSGGYGYTF. In nucleotides, the CDR3 is TGTGCCAGCAGTTTACTATCGGGTGGCTATGGCTACACCTTC.

The chain employs TRBV10-3 and TRBJ2-7, with D uncertain. The CDR3 runs 12 residues. The ends were cut back, 6 bases at V and 5 bases at J, with 11 bases in the middle. Germline V gene sequence: CDR1 ENHRY, CDR2 SYGVKD. This CDR3 is CAISNARDEQYF. The CDR3 nucleotides read TGTGCCATCAGCAACGCCAGAGACGAGCAGTACTTC.

This clonotype was seen a handful of times. For the CDR3, the DNA is TGCAGCGTTCCTATACAGGGACACAGGTCCACTGGGGCCAACGTCCTGACTTTC. The encoded protein is CSVPIQGHRSTGANVLTF. This sequence joins TRBV29-1 and TRBJ2-6, with D perhaps matching TRBD1 (6 bases). Trimming pared 5 bases from V and 2 bases from J, leaving 22 bases between. The CDR3 extends over 18 amino acids. Germline V CDR1 and CDR2: SQVTM, ANQGSEA.

This chain connects TRBV19 to TRBJ1-5, with a weak D call TRBD1 (5 bases). Germline CDR1 and CDR2: LNHDA and SQIVND (reference sequence). Trimming removed 7 bases from V and 7 bases from J, with 17 bases in between. The CDR3 length is 14 residues. This chain's CDR3 is CASTPWGSGQPQHF. CDR3 in DNA: TGTGCCAGTACCCCTTGGGGCTCCGGCCAGCCCCAGCATTTT.

The chain recombines TRBV29-1 with TRBJ1-1; D is perhaps TRBD1 (6 bases). The germline V and J ends were trimmed by 6 bases and 5 bases, with 10 bases remaining between them. Germline values: CDR1 SQVTM, CDR2 ANQGSEA. CDR3 length equals 11 residues. Here the CDR3 reads CSVQGVTEAFF. The CDR3 nucleotides are TGCAGCGTACAGGGTGTGACTGAAGCTTTCTTT.

The chain combines TRBV20-1 with TRBJ1-1, with D unclear. Germline lookup yields CDR1 DFQATT and CDR2 SNEGSKA (reference sequence). The CDR3 consists of 9 residues. Here the CDR3 reads CSMRAEAFF. CDR3 DNA sequence: TGCAGCATGCGGGCTGAAGCTTTCTTT.

This rearrangement joins TRBV7-6 to TRBJ2-5; 8 nucleotides match TRBD1. This CDR3 spans 15 amino acids. Germline V gene sequence: CDR1 SGHVS, CDR2 FNYEAQ. Germline trimming cut 3 bases from V and 5 bases from J; bases unmatched to any gene: 8. CDR3 coding DNA: TGTGCCAGCAGCTTGTTGGAGACAGGGGCGGAGACCCAGTACTTC. This codes for CASSLLETGAETQYF.

V usage is TRBV9 and J usage is TRBJ2-7; maybe TRBD1 (5 bases). Trimming took off 0 bases at V and 3 bases at J, with 13 bases between the two ends. The germline CDR1 and CDR2 sequences are SGDLS and YYNGEE. The CDR3 has 15 amino acids. The CDR3 loop reads CASSVAPQVNYEQYF. The CDR3, as DNA: TGTGCCAGCAGCGTAGCCCCACAGGTGAACTACGAGCAGTACTTC. Complete variable domain (other parts from reference TRBV9 and TRBJ2-7): DSGVTQTPKHLITATGQRVTLRCSPRSGDLSVYWYQQSLDQGLQFLIQYYNGEERAKGNILERFSAQQFPDLHSELNLSSLELGDSALYFCASSVAPQVNYEQYFGPGTRLTVT.

V usage is TRBV4-2 and J usage is TRBJ2-2; 10 bases match TRBD2. Germline-derived CDR1 and CDR2 are LGHNA and YNFKEQ. V trimming: 3 bases; J trimming: 3 bases; junction bases outside the gene matches: 10. This CDR3 is built from 18 residues. The CDR3 region is CASSHLGAGGPDTGELFF. The DNA for the CDR3 is TGTGCCAGCAGCCACCTGGGAGCGGGGGGGCCGGACACCGGGGAGCTGTTTTTT.

The chain employs TRBV5-1 and TRBJ2-5, with D possibly being TRBD2 (7 bases). Trimming removed 7 bases at V and 2 bases at J, with 15 bases between. Per germline, CDR1 SGHRS and CDR2 YFSETQ. CDR3 length equals 14 residues. CDR3 sequence reads: CASGGSGGQETQYF. CDR3 in DNA: TGCGCCAGCGGGGGCTCGGGGGGACAAGAGACCCAGTACTTC.

The sample holds one count of this clonotype. The chain recombines TRBV2 with TRBJ2-1; D tentatively fits TRBD1 or TRBD2 (6 bases each). V dropped 1 base and J dropped 8 bases, with 12 bases sitting between them. The germline V gene has CDR1 SNHLY and CDR2 FYNNEI. The CDR3 totals 14 residues. CDR3 sequence (DNA): TGTGCCAGCAGTGAAGAAGTGGGGGGCTATGAGCAGTTCTTC. This gives the protein CASSEEVGGYEQFF.

This chain links TRBV7-9 with TRBJ2-3; D is ambiguous. Trimming removed 5 bases at V and 7 bases at J, with 10 bases between. This CDR3 spans 12 amino acids. Germline CDR1 is SEHNR and CDR2 is FQNEAQ (reference sequence). The CDR3: CASSATPYTQYF. The CDR3 DNA follows: TGTGCCAGCAGCGCGACTCCATATACGCAGTATTTT.

The genes are TRBV5-5 and TRBJ2-7; 8 bases line up with TRBD1. Germline V CDR1 and CDR2: SGHKS, YYEKEE (reference sequence). The V and J ends lost 7 bases and 2 bases, in that order; junction bases with no gene match: 11. The CDR3 loop spans 15 amino acids. CDR3 in DNA: TGTGCCAGCGGCCAAACCAGGGGGCCCACCTACGAGCAGTACTTC. Its translation: CASGQTRGPTYEQYF.

This clonotype was observed a few times. The rearrangement links TRBV5-1 to TRBJ2-3; 14 bases are a match to TRBD2. The CDR3 has 18 residues. J gave up 2 bases and V 3 bases, and 8 bases lay outside the gene matches. Looked up from germline, CDR1 is SGHRS and CDR2 is YFSETQ. CDR3 nucleotide sequence: TGCGCCAGCAGCTACACCGGGACTAGCGGGGGAATCACAGATACGCAGTATTTT. Its protein is CASSYTGTSGGITDTQYF.